This T cell receptor (beta chain) was captured by sequencing in a study of blood T cells in healthy people across ages. The study's findings and limits: The percentage of naive T cells correlated strongly with TCR beta diversity.

Caucasian, healthy and from Russia, the donors were aged between about 6 and 90. Germline V gene sequence: CDR1 DFQATT, CDR2 SNEGSKA (reference sequence). This CDR3 is built from 13 residues. This clonotype was recorded only once. Antigen: not known. With a J-beta primer mix and a sample-barcoded 5' primer, a second PCR ran 7 to 11 cycles. One entry per CDR3 protein results from TCRdb running MiXCR on the 5' RACE reads. The sample comprises approximately 400,000 distinct CDR3 sequences, 45% to 60% of which are singletons, and roughly 51% rests with the top ten. J is TRBJ2-5 and V is TRBV20-1; D could derive from TRBD1 or TRBD2 (5 bases each). The last part of the DNA fits TRBJ2-7 better; the J call may be wrong. The sequencing input was blood. The receptor comes from a man in his sixties in good health. Written as DNA, the CDR3 is TGCAGTGCCACCGGGACCCTCCGGGGCGAGCAGTACTTC. This codes for CSATGTLRGEQYF.